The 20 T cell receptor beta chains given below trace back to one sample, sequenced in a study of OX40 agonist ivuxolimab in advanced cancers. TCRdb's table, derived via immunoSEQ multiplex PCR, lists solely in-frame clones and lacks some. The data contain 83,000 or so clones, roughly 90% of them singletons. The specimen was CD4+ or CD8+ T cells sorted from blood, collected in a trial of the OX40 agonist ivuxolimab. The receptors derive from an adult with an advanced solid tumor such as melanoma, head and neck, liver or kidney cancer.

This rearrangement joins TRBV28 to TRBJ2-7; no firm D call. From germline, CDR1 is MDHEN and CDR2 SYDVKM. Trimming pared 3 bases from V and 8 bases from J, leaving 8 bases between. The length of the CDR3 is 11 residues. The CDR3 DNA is TGTGCCAGCAGTTTTATGCAGAAGCAGTACTTC. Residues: CASSFMQKQYF. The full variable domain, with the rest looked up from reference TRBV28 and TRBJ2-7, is DVKVTQSSRYLVKRTGEKVFLECVQDMDHENMFWYRQDPGLGLRLIYFSYDVKMKEKGDIPEGYSVSREKKERFSLILESASTNQTSMYLCASSFMQKQYFGPGTRLTVT.

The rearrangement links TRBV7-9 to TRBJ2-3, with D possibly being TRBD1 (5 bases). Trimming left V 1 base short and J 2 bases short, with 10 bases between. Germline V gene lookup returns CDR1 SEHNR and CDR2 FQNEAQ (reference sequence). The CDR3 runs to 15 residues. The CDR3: CASSLGQGSTDTQYF. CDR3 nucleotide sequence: TGTGCCAGCAGCTTAGGCCAGGGTTCCACAGATACGCAGTATTTT.

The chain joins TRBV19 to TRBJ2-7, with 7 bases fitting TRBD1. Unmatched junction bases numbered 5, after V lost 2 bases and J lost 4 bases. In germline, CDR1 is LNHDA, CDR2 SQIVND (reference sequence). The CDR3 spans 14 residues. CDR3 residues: CASSIRGQAYEQYF. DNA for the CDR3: TGTGCCAGTAGTATACGCGGACAGGCATACGAGCAGTACTTC. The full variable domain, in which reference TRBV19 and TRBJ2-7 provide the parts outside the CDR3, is DGGITQSPKYLFRKEGQNVTLSCEQNLNHDAMYWYRQDPGQGLRLIYYSQIVNDFQKGDIAEGYSVSREKKESFPLTVTSAQKNPTAFYLCASSIRGQAYEQYFGPGTRLTVT.

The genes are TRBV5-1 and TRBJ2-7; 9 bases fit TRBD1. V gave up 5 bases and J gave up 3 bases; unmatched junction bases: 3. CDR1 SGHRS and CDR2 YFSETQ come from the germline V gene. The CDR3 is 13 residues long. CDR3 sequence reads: CASSWTGDYEQYF. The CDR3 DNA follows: TGCGCCAGCAGTTGGACAGGGGACTACGAGCAGTACTTC. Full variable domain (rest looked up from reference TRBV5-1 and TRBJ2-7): KAGVTQTPRYLIKTRGQQVTLSCSPISGHRSVSWYQQTPGQGLQFLFEYFSETQRNKGNFPGRFSGRQFSNSRSEMNVSTLELGDSALYLCASSWTGDYEQYFGPGTRLTVT.

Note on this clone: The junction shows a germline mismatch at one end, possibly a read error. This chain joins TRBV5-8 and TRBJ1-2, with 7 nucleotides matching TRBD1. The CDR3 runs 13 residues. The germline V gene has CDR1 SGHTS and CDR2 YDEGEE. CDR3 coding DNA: TGTGCCAGCAGCTTGGCGACGTTTGCGACAGGGTACTTC. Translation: CASSLATFATGYF. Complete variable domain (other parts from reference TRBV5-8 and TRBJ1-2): EAGVTQSPTHLIKTRGQQATLRCSPISGHTSVYWYQQALGLGLQFLLWYDEGEERNRGNFPPRFSGRQFPNYSSELNVNALELEDSALYLCASSLATFATGYFGSGTRLTVV.

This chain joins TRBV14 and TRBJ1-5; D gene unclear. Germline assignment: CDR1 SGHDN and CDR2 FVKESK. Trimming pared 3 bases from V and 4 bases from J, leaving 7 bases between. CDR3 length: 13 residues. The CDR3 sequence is CASSQQYNQPQHF. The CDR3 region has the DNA TGTGCCAGCAGCCAGCAGTATAATCAGCCCCAGCATTTT.

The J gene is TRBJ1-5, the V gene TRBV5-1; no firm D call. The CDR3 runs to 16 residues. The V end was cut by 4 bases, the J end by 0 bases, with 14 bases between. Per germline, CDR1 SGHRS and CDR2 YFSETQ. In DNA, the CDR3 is TGCGCCAGCAGCCCCTATTTCGGGGATAGCAATCAGCCCCAGCATTTT. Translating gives CASSPYFGDSNQPQHF.

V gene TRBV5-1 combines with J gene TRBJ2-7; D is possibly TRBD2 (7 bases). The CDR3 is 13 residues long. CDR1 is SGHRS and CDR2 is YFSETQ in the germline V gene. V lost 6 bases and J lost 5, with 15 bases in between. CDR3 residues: CASTIGGANEQYF. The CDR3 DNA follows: TGCGCCAGCACCATAGGGGGGGCCAACGAGCAGTACTTC.

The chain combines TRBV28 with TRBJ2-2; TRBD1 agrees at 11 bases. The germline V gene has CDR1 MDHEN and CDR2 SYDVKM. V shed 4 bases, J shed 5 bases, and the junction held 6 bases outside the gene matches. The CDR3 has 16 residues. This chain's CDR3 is CASSSSGTGGTGELFF. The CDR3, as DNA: TGTGCCAGCAGTTCTTCCGGGACAGGGGGTACCGGGGAGCTGTTTTTT.

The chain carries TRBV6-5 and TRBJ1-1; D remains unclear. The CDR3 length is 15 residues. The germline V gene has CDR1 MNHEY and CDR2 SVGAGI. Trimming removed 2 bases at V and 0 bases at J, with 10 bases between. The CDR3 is CASSYEPNMNTEAFF. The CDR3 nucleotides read TGTGCCAGCAGTTACGAGCCAAACATGAACACTGAAGCTTTCTTT.

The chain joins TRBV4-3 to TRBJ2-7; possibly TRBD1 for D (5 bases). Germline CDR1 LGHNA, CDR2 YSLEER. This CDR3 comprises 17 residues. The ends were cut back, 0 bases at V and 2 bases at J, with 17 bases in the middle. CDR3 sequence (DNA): TGCGCCAGCAGCCAAGAACTCCCGCAAGACAGTGCCTACGAGCAGTACTTC. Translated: CASSQELPQDSAYEQYF.

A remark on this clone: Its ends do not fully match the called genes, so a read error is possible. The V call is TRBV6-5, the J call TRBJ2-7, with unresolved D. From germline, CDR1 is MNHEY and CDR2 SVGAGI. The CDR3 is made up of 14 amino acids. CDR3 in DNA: TGTACCAGCAGTTACTCGAAGTTTTCGAACAGGCAGTACTTC. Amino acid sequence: CTSSYSKFSNRQYF.

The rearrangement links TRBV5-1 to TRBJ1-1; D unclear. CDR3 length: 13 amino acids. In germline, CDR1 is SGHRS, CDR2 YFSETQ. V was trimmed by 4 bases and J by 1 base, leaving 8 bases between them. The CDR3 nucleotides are TGCGCCAGCAGCCGCGAACCGAACACTGAAGCTTTCTTT. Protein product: CASSREPNTEAFF.

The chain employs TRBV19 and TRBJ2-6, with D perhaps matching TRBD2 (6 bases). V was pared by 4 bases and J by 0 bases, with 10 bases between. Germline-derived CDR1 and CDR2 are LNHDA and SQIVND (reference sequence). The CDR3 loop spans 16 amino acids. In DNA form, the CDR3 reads TGTGCCAGTAGTACCCGGGAGCCCTCTGGGGCCAACGTCCTGACTTTC. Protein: CASSTREPSGANVLTF. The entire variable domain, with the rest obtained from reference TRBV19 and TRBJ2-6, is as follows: DGGITQSPKYLFRKEGQNVTLSCEQNLNHDAMYWYRQDPGQGLRLIYYSQIVNDFQKGDIAEGYSVSREKKESFPLTVTSAQKNPTAFYLCASSTREPSGANVLTFGAGSRLTVL.

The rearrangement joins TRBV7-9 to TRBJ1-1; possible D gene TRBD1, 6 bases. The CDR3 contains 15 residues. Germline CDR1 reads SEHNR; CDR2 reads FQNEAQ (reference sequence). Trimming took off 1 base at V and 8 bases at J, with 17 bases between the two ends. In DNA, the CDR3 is TGTGCCAGCAGCTTAGGAAGGACAGCTGAGGGGGAAGCTTTCTTT. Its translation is CASSLGRTAEGEAFF.

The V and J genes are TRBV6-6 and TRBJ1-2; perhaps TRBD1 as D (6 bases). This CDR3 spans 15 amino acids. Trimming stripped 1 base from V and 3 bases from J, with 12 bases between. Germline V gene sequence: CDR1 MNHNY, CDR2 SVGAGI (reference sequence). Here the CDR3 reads CASSYWEGGYYGYTF. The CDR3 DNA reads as TGTGCCAGCAGTTACTGGGAGGGGGGTTACTATGGCTACACCTTC.

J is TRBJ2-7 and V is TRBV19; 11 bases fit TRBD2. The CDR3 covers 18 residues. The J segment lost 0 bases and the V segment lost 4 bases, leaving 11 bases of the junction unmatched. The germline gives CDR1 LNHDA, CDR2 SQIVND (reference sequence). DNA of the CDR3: TGTGCCAGTAGTAAAAGGGGGGGACTAGCGGATGACTCCTACGAGCAGTACTTC. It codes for CASSKRGGLADDSYEQYF. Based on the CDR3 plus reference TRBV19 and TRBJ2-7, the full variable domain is DGGITQSPKYLFRKEGQNVTLSCEQNLNHDAMYWYRQDPGQGLRLIYYSQIVNDFQKGDIAEGYSVSREKKESFPLTVTSAQKNPTAFYLCASSKRGGLADDSYEQYFGPGTRLTVT.

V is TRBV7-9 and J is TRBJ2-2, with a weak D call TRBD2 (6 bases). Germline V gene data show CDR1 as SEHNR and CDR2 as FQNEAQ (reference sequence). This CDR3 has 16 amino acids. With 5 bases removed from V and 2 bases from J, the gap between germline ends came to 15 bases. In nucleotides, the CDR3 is TGTGCCAGCAGCCTAAAGGGACTTACTAACACCGGGGAGCTGTTTTTT. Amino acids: CASSLKGLTNTGELFF.

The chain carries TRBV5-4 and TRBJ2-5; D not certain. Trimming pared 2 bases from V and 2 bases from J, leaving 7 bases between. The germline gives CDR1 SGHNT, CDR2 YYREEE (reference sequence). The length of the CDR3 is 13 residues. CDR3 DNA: TGTGCCAGCAGCTTCTCGAGACAAGAGACCCAGTACTTC. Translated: CASSFSRQETQYF.

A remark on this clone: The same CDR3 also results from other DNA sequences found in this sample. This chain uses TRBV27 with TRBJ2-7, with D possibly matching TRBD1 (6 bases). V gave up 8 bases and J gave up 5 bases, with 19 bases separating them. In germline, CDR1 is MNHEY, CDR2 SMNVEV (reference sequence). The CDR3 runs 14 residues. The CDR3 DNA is TGTGCCAGCGATGAACAGGGAAGGAACCACGAGCAGTACTTC. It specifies CASDEQGRNHEQYF.